The entry that follows covers one T cell receptor (beta chain) sequence. What it binds is unknown. Unique molecular identifiers were incorporated into the prepared TCRbeta library. MiXCR, run by TCRdb on the PCR reads, gives a single entry per CDR3 protein. The table has about a million distinct CDR3 sequences, about 26% seen once. CDR1 SQVTM and CDR2 ANQGSEA come from the germline V gene. The CDR3 totals 13 residues. Trimming shortened V by 4 bases and J by 0 bases, and 4 bases separated the two germline ends. The data originate from a study of T-cell reconstitution after alpha-beta-depleted transplantation in children. Study-wide results and caveats: The study reportedly traced alpha-beta T cells about two months after transplant to several hundred expanded graft clones. At day 60, the high TCRbeta diversity found in some patients originated from recipient T cells and thymic progenitors that had survived. By one year post-transplant, T-cell counts and diversity largely arose from T cells that were newly produced.

The receptor was isolated from a boy under two years old who had a stem cell transplant for SCID, so the T cells may come from the graft donor. The chain joins TRBV29-1 to TRBJ2-6, with D uncertain. Sequencing used PBMCs, mostly from graft donor cells, obtained 360 days after TCRalphabeta/CD19-depleted stem cell transplant. The CDR3 loop reads CSVASSGANVLTF. CDR3 nucleotide sequence: TGCAGCGTTGCCAGCTCTGGGGCCAACGTCCTGACTTTC.